This T cell receptor (beta chain) was recorded in a study of T-cell reconstitution after alpha-beta-depleted transplantation in children listed by TCRdb under 2016. Regarding the research as a whole: The study quantitatively tracked T-cell immune reconstitution after TCRalphabeta/CD19-depleted allogeneic hematopoietic cell transplantation in children using TCR repertoire profiling.

Library preparation employed PCR. Data came from an Illumina HiSeq 2500. TCR library preparation used molecular barcoding, with unique molecular identifiers applied to normalize quantification of the TCRbeta repertoire. The raw public reads went through TCRdb reprocessing: fastp at Q25, MiXCR clone calling, in-frame beta chains kept. Rows with one shared CDR3 protein collapse into an entry with the most common genes and DNA. The sample table holds tens of thousands of distinct CDR3 sequences, of which just under 5% were seen once. Of the sample, approximately 20% is held by the ten largest clones. At least ten counts were recorded for this clonotype. What antigen it recognizes has not been identified. Base qualities were left out, and no much larger clone turns up one base away. What the research found in general, with its limitations: In some patients, high TCRbeta diversity at day 60 was attributed to recipient T cells and intrathymic progenitors that had survived conditioning. Hyperexpanded clone frequencies declined over subsequent months; after one year, T-cell counts and TCRbeta diversity were mostly attributed to newly produced T cells. The apparently early alphabetaT-cell count recovery about two months after transplant was reportedly dependent on only several hundred rapidly expanded clones derived from non-depleted graft cells.

V is pared back by 2 bases and J by 7 bases, with 15 bases lying between the germline termini. From the cysteine up to the phenylalanine, the CDR3 has a length of 15 residues. The DNA shown is the 45-base CDR3, in frame from base 1. CDR1 and CDR2 are drawn from the germline V gene: SGHTA, FQGTGA. The treatment or condition label for this specimen denotes: allogeneic hematopoietic cell transplantation with graft depleted of TCRalphabeta T cells and CD19 B cells. The transplant recipients were children given TCRalphabeta/CD19-depleted allogeneic hematopoietic cell grafts. The receptor was isolated from a boy younger than two who had a stem cell transplant for acute myeloid leukemia, so the T cells may come from the graft donor. Sequencing was performed on PBMCs, mostly from graft donor cells, taken 180 days after TCRalphabeta/CD19-depleted stem cell transplant. The chain uses TRBV7-3 and TRBJ2-1; TRBD1 might be the D gene, on 6 matching bases. The CDR3 region: CASSLVVTGWNEQFF. The DNA reads TGTGCCAGCAGCTTAGTGGTCACAGGGTGGAATGAGCAGTTCTTC.